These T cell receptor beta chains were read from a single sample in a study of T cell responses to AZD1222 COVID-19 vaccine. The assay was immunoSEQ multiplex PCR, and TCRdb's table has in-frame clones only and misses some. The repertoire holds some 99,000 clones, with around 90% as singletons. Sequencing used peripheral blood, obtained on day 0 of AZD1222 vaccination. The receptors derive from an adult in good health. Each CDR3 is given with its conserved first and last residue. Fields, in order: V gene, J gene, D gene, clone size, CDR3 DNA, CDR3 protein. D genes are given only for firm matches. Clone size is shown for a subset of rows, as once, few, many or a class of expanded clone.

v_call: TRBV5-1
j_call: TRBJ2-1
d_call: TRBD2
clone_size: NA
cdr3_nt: TGCGCCAGCAGCTCAGCCCCACAGACTAGCGGGACGGGAAATGAGCAGTTCTTC
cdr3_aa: CASSSAPQTSGTGNEQFF

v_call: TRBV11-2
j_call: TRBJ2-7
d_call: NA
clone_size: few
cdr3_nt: TGTGCCAGCAGCTTAGACGTAGAAGGCAGGGCCTACGAGCAGTACTTC
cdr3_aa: CASSLDVEGRAYEQYF

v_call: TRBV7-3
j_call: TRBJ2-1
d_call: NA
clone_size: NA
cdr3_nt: TGTGCCAGCAGCTTAGCCAGCGGGCCGTACAATGAGCAGTTCTTC
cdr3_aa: CASSLASGPYNEQFF

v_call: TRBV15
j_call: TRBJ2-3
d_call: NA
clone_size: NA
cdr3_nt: TGTGCCACCAGCAGAGCGGGCGTAAGCACAGATACGCAGTATTTT
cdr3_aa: CATSRAGVSTDTQYF

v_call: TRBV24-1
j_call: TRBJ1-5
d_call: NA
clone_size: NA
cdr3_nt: TGTGCCACCAGTGCTTCTGGACAGATAGGTCGCAATCAGCCCCAGCATTTT
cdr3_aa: CATSASGQIGRNQPQHF

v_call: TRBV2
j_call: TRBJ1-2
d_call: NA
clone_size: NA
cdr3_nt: TGTGCCAGCGCACGGTCGGGTTGGGATGGCTACACCTTC
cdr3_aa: CASARSGWDGYTF

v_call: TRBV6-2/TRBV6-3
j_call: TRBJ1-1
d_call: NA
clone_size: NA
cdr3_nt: TGTGCCAGCAGTTACGTTGACAGATACACTGAAGCTTTCTTT
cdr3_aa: CASSYVDRYTEAFF

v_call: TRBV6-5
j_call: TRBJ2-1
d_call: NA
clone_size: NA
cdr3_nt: TGTGCCAGCAGTACTCGGGGCGACAATGAGCAGTTCTTC
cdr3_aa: CASSTRGDNEQFF

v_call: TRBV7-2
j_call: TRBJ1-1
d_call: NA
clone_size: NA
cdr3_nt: TGTGCCAGCAGCTCGCGGAACACTGAAGCTTTCTTT
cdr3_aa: CASSSRNTEAFF

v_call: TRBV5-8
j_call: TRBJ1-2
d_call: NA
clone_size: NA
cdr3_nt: TGTGCCAGCACACCGGGACCGGTGATCATGGGCTATGGCTACACCTTC
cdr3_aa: CASTPGPVIMGYGYTF

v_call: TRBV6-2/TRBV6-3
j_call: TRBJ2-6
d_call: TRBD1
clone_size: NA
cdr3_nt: TGTGCCAGCAGTCATCGCCAGGGGGCGGCCAACGTCCTGACTTTC
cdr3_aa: CASSHRQGAANVLTF

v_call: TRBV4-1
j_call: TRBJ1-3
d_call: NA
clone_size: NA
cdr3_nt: TGCGCCAGCAGCCAACTAGGCACCCCGGAGGACACCATATATTTT
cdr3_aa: CASSQLGTPEDTIYF